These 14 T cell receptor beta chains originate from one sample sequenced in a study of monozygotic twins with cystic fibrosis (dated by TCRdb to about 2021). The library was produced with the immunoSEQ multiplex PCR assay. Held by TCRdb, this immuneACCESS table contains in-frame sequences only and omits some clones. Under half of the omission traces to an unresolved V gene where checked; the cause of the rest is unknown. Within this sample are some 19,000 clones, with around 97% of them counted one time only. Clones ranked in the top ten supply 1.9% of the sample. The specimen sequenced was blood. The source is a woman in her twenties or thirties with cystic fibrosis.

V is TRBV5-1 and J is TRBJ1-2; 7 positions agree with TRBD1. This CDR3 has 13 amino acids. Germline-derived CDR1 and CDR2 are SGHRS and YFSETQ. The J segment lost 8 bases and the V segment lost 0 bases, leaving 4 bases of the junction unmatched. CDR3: CASSLGQGLGYTF. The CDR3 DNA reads TGCGCCAGCAGCTTGGGACAGGGTTTAGGCTACACCTTC. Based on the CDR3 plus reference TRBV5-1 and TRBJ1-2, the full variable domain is KAGVTQTPRYLIKTRGQQVTLSCSPISGHRSVSWYQQTPGQGLQFLFEYFSETQRNKGNFPGRFSGRQFSNSRSEMNVSTLELGDSALYLCASSLGQGLGYTFGSGTRLTVV.

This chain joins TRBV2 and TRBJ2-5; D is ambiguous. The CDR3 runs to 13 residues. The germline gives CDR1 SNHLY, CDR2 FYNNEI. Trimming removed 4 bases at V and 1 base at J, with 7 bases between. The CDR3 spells CASSVQIQETQYF. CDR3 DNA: TGTGCCAGCAGTGTACAGATCCAAGAGACCCAGTACTTC.

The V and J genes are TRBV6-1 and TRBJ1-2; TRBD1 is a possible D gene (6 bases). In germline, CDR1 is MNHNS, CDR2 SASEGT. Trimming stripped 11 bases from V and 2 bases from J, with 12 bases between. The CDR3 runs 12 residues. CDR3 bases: TGTGCCGTGGGGGCCGCAAACTATGGCTACACCTTC. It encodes CAVGAANYGYTF.

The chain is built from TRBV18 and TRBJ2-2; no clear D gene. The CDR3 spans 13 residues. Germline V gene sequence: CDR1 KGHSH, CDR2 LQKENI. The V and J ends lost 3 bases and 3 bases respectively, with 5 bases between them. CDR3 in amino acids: CASSPLYTGELFF. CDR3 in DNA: TGTGCCAGCTCACCGCTCTACACCGGGGAGCTGTTTTTT.

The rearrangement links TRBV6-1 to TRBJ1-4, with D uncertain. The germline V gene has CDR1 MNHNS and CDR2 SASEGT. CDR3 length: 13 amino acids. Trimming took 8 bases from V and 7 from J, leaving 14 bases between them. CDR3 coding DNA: TGTGCCAGCCAGGCAACCATAGGTGAAAAACTGTTTTTT. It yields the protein CASQATIGEKLFF.

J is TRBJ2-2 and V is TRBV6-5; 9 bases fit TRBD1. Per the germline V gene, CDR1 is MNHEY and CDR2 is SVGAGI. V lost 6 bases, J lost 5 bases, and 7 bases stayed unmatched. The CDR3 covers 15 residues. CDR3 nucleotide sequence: TGTGCCAGCAGCTTTACAGGGGGCATTACCGGGGAGCTGTTTTTT. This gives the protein CASSFTGGITGELFF.

Written as DNA, the CDR3 is TGTGCCAGCAGCCCTCAACCCCCCGGGGGGAACTACGAGCAGTACTTC. Encoded protein: CASSPQPPGGNYEQYF. The J gene is TRBJ2-7, the V gene TRBV7-9; TRBD2 matches at 7 bases. Germline V CDR1 and CDR2: SEHNR, FQNEAQ (reference sequence). This CDR3 has 16 residues. Trimming at V came to 5 bases and at J to 3 bases, leaving 13 bases not matched to a gene.

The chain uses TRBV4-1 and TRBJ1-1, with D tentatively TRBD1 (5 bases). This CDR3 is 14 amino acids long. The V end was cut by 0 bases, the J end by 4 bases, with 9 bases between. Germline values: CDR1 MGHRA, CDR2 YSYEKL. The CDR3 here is CASSQDPQGTEAFF. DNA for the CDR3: TGCGCCAGCAGCCAAGATCCCCAGGGCACTGAAGCTTTCTTT.

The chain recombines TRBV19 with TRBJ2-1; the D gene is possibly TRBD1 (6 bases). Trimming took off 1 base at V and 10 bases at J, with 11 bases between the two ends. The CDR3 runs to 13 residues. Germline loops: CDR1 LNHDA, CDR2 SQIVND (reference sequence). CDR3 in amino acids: CASSIGGQEEQFF. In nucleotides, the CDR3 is TGTGCCAGTAGTATAGGGGGGCAGGAGGAGCAGTTCTTC.

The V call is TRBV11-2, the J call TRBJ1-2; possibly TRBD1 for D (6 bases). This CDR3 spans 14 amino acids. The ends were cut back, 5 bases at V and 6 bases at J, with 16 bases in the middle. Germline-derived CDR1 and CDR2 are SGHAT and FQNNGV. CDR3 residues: CASSQGGPRDGYTF. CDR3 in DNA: TGTGCCAGCAGCCAAGGGGGTCCGCGGGATGGCTACACCTTC.

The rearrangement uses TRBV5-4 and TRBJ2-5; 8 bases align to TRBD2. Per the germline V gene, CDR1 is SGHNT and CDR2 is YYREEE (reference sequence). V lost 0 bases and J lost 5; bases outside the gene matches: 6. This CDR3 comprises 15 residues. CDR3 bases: TGTGCCAGCAGCTTGGCCGGGGGGGCGCGCGAGACCCAGTACTTC. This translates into CASSLAGGARETQYF.

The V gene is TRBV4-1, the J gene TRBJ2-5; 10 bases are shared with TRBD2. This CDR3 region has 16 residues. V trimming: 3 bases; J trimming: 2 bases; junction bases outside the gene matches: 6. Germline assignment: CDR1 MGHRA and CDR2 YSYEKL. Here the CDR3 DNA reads TGCGCCAGCAGCCACGGGCTAGCGGGGGCTCAAGAGACCCAGTACTTC. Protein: CASSHGLAGAQETQYF.

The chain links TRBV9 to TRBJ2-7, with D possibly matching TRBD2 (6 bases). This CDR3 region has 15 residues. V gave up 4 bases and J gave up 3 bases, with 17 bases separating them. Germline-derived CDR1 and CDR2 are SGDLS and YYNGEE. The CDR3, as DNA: TGTGCCAGCAGCCCACGGGACTTGCTTGACTACGAGCAGTACTTC. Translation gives CASSPRDLLDYEQYF.

The DNA for the CDR3 is TGTGCCAGCAGTTACTTGCAGGGCTCCTACGAGCAGTACTTC. Translating it yields CASSYLQGSYEQYF. J is TRBJ2-7 and V is TRBV6-5, with a tentative D call TRBD1 (5 bases). Germline V CDR1 and CDR2: MNHEY, SVGAGI. V dropped 1 base and J dropped 0 bases, with 7 bases sitting between them. This CDR3 is 14 amino acids long.